Below are 25 T cell receptor beta chains sequenced from a single sample in a study of radiation and T cells in renal cell carcinoma. Data came from immunoSEQ multiplex PCR; TCRdb stores just in-frame clones and leaves some out. The sample carries around 170,000 clones, about 85% recorded once. The sample's time point: blood 4 weeks post-SBRT, at nephrectomy. Treatment indicated: 15 Gy SBRT to primary tumor, nephrectomy 4 weeks later. The sequencing here drew on blood, taken from a patient whose treatment included radiotherapy and nephrectomy. These receptors were collected from a woman aged 50 to 65 with renal cell carcinoma.

This chain joins TRBV4-1 and TRBJ2-2; a weak D match, TRBD2 (7 bases). Trimming took off 0 bases at V and 7 bases at J, with 18 bases between the two ends. Germline-derived CDR1 and CDR2 are MGHRA and YSYEKL. The CDR3 is 17 residues long. CDR3 DNA sequence: TGCGCCAGCAGCCAAGAGGGAATCGCGGGGGCGCACGGGGAGCTGTTTTTT. Its translation: CASSQEGIAGAHGELFF.

The rearrangement joins TRBV5-1 to TRBJ1-2; possibly TRBD1 for D (5 bases). V gave up 7 bases and J gave up 5 bases, with 12 bases separating them. Germline V gene lookup returns CDR1 SGHRS and CDR2 YFSETQ. The CDR3 has 12 amino acids. The CDR3 nucleotides are TGCGCCAGCTTGACAGAACAATATGGCTACACCTTC. Its protein is CASLTEQYGYTF. Based on the CDR3 plus reference TRBV5-1 and TRBJ1-2, the full variable domain is KAGVTQTPRYLIKTRGQQVTLSCSPISGHRSVSWYQQTPGQGLQFLFEYFSETQRNKGNFPGRFSGRQFSNSRSEMNVSTLELGDSALYLCASLTEQYGYTFGSGTRLTVV.

This clone was counted a single time. The V call is TRBV2, the J call TRBJ1-6, with D perhaps matching TRBD1 (5 bases). Germline V CDR1 and CDR2: SNHLY, FYNNEI. V was trimmed by 6 bases and J by 9 bases, leaving 9 bases between them. This CDR3 contains 12 residues. The CDR3 sequence: CASRDDSSPLHF. Here the CDR3 DNA reads TGTGCCAGCAGGGATGACAGTTCACCCCTCCACTTT.

The table lists this clone with a count of one. The chain recombines TRBV6-5 with TRBJ2-2; TRBD2 matches 9 bases. CDR1 is MNHEY, CDR2 SVGAGI, per germline. With 7 bases clipped from V and 1 base from J, the junction kept 4 bases outside the gene matches. CDR3 length: 15 residues. The CDR3 DNA sequence: TGTGCCAGCACCCAGACTAGCGGGAACACCGGGGAGCTGTTTTTT. Translation: CASTQTSGNTGELFF.

The V gene is TRBV7-2, the J gene TRBJ2-7; 7 bases are shared with TRBD2. Per the germline V gene, CDR1 is SGHTA and CDR2 is FQGNSA. The CDR3 has 14 residues. V shed 5 bases, J shed 0 bases, and the junction held 4 bases outside the gene matches. DNA of the CDR3: TGTGCCAGCAGCCTGACTAGCCTCTCCTACGAGCAGTACTTC. This encodes CASSLTSLSYEQYF.

The chain recombines TRBV5-1 with TRBJ2-7; either TRBD1 or TRBD2 may fit D (5 bases each). This CDR3 region has 15 residues. The ends were cut back, 2 bases at V and 2 bases at J, with 14 bases in the middle. Germline V gene data show CDR1 as SGHRS and CDR2 as YFSETQ. CDR3 loop: CASSFSPGQPYEQYF. Written as DNA, the CDR3 is TGCGCCAGCAGCTTTAGTCCGGGGCAACCCTACGAGCAGTACTTC.

The chain is built from TRBV4-3 and TRBJ1-5; unclear D gene. V lost 0 bases, J lost 6 bases, and 9 bases lay in between. The germline CDR1 and CDR2 sequences are LGHNA and YSLEER. There are 14 residues in the CDR3. The CDR3 region is CASSQDLGSQPQHF. The CDR3 DNA follows: TGCGCCAGCAGCCAAGATCTGGGGAGTCAGCCCCAGCATTTT.

V is TRBV7-2 and J is TRBJ1-1; D is undetermined. The CDR3 loop spans 15 amino acids. V shed 1 base and J shed 1 base, with 10 bases lying between them. CDR1 SGHTA and CDR2 FQGNSA come from the germline V gene. The CDR3 DNA follows: TGTGCCAGCAGCTTAGTTAGGAACGGGAACACTGAAGCTTTCTTT. Protein sequence: CASSLVRNGNTEAFF.

This clone has a single count. The chain joins TRBV6-5 to TRBJ1-2; TRBD1 matches at 10 bases. Unmatched junction bases numbered 4, after V lost 5 bases and J lost 4 bases. CDR1 is MNHEY and CDR2 is SVGAGI in the germline V gene. The CDR3 extends over 14 amino acids. This CDR3 reads CASSAGTGVYGYTF. CDR3 nucleotide sequence: TGTGCCAGCAGTGCGGGGACAGGGGTCTATGGCTACACCTTC.

The V call is TRBV18, the J call TRBJ1-4, with D maybe TRBD1 (6 bases). There are 14 residues in the CDR3. Trimming pared 2 bases from V and 5 bases from J, leaving 9 bases between. Looked up from germline, CDR1 is KGHSH and CDR2 is LQKENI. CDR3 in amino acids: CASSPKGGNEKLFF. CDR3 bases: TGTGCCAGCTCACCAAAGGGGGGGAATGAAAAACTGTTTTTT.

This sequence joins TRBV4-1 and TRBJ2-1; 11 bases fit TRBD2. Per germline, CDR1 MGHRA and CDR2 YSYEKL. V shed 3 bases, J shed 10 bases, and the junction held 2 bases outside the gene matches. The CDR3 has 13 residues. In nucleotides, the CDR3 is TGCGCCAGCAGCCATCGGACTAGCGGGGAGCAGTTCTTC. This sequence encodes CASSHRTSGEQFF.

The chain combines TRBV5-1 with TRBJ2-2, with 12 bases lining up with TRBD2. The CDR3 sequence is 17 residues long. Germline V CDR1 and CDR2: SGHRS, YFSETQ. The V gene end was trimmed by 4 bases and the J gene end by 2 bases; junction bases not matched to a gene: 6. The CDR3 region has the DNA TGCGCCAGCAGCGAACCGGGACTAGCGGGTAACACCGGGGAGCTGTTTTTT. As protein: CASSEPGLAGNTGELFF. The whole variable domain, filled in from reference TRBV5-1 and TRBJ2-2, reads KAGVTQTPRYLIKTRGQQVTLSCSPISGHRSVSWYQQTPGQGLQFLFEYFSETQRNKGNFPGRFSGRQFSNSRSEMNVSTLELGDSALYLCASSEPGLAGNTGELFFGEGSRLTVL.

The chain joins TRBV5-1 to TRBJ2-7, with 9 bases lining up with TRBD2. The germline gives CDR1 SGHRS, CDR2 YFSETQ. J lost 4 bases, V lost 3 bases, and 17 bases had no gene match. CDR3 length: 18 amino acids. CDR3 in DNA: TGCGCCAGCAGCTCCTCCGCAGCAGGTGGCGGGGGGGTTTACGAGCAGTACTTC. This encodes CASSSSAAGGGGVYEQYF.

CDR3 nucleotide sequence: TGTGCCAGCAGCCCGGGACTAGCGGGGGGAAACCAAGAGACCCAGTACTTC. Its translation is CASSPGLAGGNQETQYF. The genes are TRBV11-3 and TRBJ2-5; 15 bases match TRBD2. Germline values: CDR1 SGHNT, CDR2 YENEEA. J gave up 0 bases and V 5 bases, and 4 bases lay outside the gene matches. This CDR3 is built from 17 residues.

This clone was found once. The chain uses TRBV21-1 and TRBJ1-2; the table assigns TRBD1, which was not confirmed against the DNA. TRBV21-1 is shown as a pseudogene. The CDR3 is 19 amino acids. CDR3 sequence reads: CASSILCQSGTGAYYGYTF. CDR3 DNA: TGTGCCAGCAGCATTCTGTGTCAGTCCGGGACAGGGGCCTACTATGGCTACACCTTC.

This chain links TRBV28 with TRBJ1-1; D is unresolved. The CDR3 extends over 12 amino acids. From germline, CDR1 is MDHEN and CDR2 SYDVKM. V lost 3 bases, J lost 5 bases, and 7 bases lay in between. The CDR3 spells CASSFTGTEAFF. The CDR3 bases are TGTGCCAGCAGTTTTACGGGGACTGAAGCTTTCTTT. Drawing the rest from reference TRBV28 and TRBJ1-1, the complete variable domain is DVKVTQSSRYLVKRTGEKVFLECVQDMDHENMFWYRQDPGLGLRLIYFSYDVKMKEKGDIPEGYSVSREKKERFSLILESASTNQTSMYLCASSFTGTEAFFGQGTRLTVV.

The chain is built from TRBV7-9 and TRBJ1-2; possibly TRBD1 for D (5 bases). The length of the CDR3 is 14 residues. Germline CDR1 SEHNR, CDR2 FQNEAQ (reference sequence). Trimming took 3 bases from V and 3 from J, leaving 11 bases between them. The CDR3 DNA sequence: TGTGCCAGCAGCTTCGTCAGGGAATACTATGGCTACACCTTC. The encoded protein is CASSFVREYYGYTF.

The V gene is TRBV6-6, the J gene TRBJ1-2; D remains unclear. The germline CDR1 and CDR2 sequences are MNHNY and SVGAGI (reference sequence). The CDR3 loop spans 14 amino acids. The V and J ends lost 7 bases and 2 bases respectively, with 14 bases between them. CDR3: CASTILASNYGYTF. CDR3 coding DNA: TGTGCCAGCACGATCTTGGCCAGCAACTATGGCTACACCTTC.

The chain uses TRBV7-9 and TRBJ1-6, with 7 bases matching TRBD1. Per the germline V gene, CDR1 is SEHNR and CDR2 is FQNEAQ (reference sequence). With V trimmed by 5 bases and J by 5 bases, 9 bases remained unmatched. The CDR3 is 16 residues long. CDR3 in amino acids: CASSPDRVINNSPLHF. In nucleotides, the CDR3 is TGTGCCAGCAGCCCAGACAGGGTCATCAATAATTCACCCCTCCACTTT.

V and J are TRBV14 and TRBJ2-1; 7 nucleotides agree with TRBD2. CDR1 and CDR2 (germline): SGHDN, FVKESK. The length of the CDR3 is 16 residues. V trimming: 4 bases; J trimming: 4 bases; junction bases outside the gene matches: 10. For the CDR3, the DNA is TGTGCCAGCAGCCCGTGGGCTGCGGGAGATTACAATGAGCAGTTCTTC. This encodes CASSPWAAGDYNEQFF.

This clone was observed once. V usage is TRBV19 and J usage is TRBJ1-4, with 8 bases aligning to TRBD1. V dropped 8 bases and J dropped 6; count of bases not matched to a gene: 5. CDR1 and CDR2 (germline): LNHDA, SQIVND (reference sequence). The CDR3 is 13 residues long. The CDR3 DNA reads TGTGCCAGTGCGACAGGGGTATATGAAAAACTGTTTTTT. Translating it yields CASATGVYEKLFF.

The chain has TRBV5-4 and TRBJ1-2, with TRBD1 as a possible D gene (6 bases). V dropped 4 bases and J dropped 4 bases, with 17 bases sitting between them. CDR3 length: 15 amino acids. Germline V CDR1 and CDR2: SGHNT, YYREEE (reference sequence). CDR3 sequence (DNA): TGTGCCAGCAGCCCGGGGGGGGCGTTCGGCTATGGCTACACCTTC. It is translated as CASSPGGAFGYGYTF.

The genes are TRBV25-1 and TRBJ1-1; D ambiguous. This CDR3 comprises 15 residues. The V gene lost 1 base and the J gene lost 2 bases, with 11 bases spanning the gap. Per germline, CDR1 MGHDK and CDR2 SYGVNS. In nucleotides, the CDR3 is TGTGCCAGCAGTGAATCCGGGGATGACAACACTGAAGCTTTCTTT. Residues: CASSESGDDNTEAFF.

This clone was seen a single time. The rearrangement uses TRBV2 and TRBJ2-7; 13 bases line up with TRBD2. Germline V gives CDR1 SNHLY, CDR2 FYNNEI. With V trimmed by 8 bases and J by 1 base, 17 bases remained unmatched. CDR3 length: 19 residues. The CDR3 DNA sequence: TGTGCCAGCCGACTAGCGGGGGGCCGAACCGACTTCCATTCCTACGAGCAGTACTTC. The encoded protein is CASRLAGGRTDFHSYEQYF.

This clone was observed a handful of times. The gene calls are TRBV7-9 and TRBJ1-1; TRBD1 is a possible D gene (6 bases). The CDR3 is 14 residues long. With 3 bases removed from V and 10 bases from J, the gap between germline ends came to 18 bases. In germline, CDR1 is SEHNR, CDR2 FQNEAQ (reference sequence). The CDR3 reads CASSLSRGGYRAFF. DNA for the CDR3: TGTGCCAGCAGCTTGAGCAGGGGTGGGTACAGAGCTTTCTTT.